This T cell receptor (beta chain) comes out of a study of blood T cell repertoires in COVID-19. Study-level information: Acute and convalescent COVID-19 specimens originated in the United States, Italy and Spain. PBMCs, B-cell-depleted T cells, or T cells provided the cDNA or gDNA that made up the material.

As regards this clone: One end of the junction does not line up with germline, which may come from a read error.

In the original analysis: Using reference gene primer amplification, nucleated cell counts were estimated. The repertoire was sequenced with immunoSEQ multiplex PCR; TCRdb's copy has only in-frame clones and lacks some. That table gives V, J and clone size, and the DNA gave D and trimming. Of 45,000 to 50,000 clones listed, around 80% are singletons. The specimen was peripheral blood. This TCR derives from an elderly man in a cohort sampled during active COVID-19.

In DNA form, the CDR3 reads TGTGCCAGCGGCCAAGTTGCAGGGGGTCCTAACTATGGCTACACCTTC. This codes for CASGQVAGGPNYGYTF. This chain joins TRBV16 and TRBJ1-2; TRBD1 matches at 7 bases. CDR1 is KGHSY and CDR2 is FQNENV in the germline V gene. The CDR3 length is 16 residues.